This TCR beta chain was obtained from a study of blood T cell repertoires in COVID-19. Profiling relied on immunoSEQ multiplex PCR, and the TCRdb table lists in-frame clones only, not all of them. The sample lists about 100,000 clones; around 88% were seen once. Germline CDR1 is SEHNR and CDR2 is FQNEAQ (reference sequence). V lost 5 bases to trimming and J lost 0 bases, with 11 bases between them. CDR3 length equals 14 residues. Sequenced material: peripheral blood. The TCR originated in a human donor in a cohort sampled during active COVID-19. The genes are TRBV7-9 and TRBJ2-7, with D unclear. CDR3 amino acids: CASSLTTSSYEQYF. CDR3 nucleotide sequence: TGTGCCAGCAGCCTCACTACCAGCTCCTACGAGCAGTACTTC.